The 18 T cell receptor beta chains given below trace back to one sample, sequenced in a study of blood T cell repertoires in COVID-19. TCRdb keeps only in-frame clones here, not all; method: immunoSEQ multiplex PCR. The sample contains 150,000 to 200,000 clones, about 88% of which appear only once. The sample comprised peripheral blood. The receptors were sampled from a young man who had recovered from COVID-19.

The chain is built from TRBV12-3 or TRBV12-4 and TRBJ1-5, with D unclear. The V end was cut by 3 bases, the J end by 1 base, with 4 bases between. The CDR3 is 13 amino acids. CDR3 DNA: TGTGCCAGCAGTTTGGGCAGCAATCAGCCCCAGCATTTT. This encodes CASSLGSNQPQHF.

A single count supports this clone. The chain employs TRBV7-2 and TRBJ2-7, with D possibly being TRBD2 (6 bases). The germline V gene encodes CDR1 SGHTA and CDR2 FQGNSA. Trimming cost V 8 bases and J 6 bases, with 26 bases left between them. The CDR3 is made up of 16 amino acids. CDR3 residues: CASQQVGGGLLGEQYF. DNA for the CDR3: TGTGCCAGCCAACAGGTGGGGGGAGGACTGCTCGGCGAGCAGTACTTC.

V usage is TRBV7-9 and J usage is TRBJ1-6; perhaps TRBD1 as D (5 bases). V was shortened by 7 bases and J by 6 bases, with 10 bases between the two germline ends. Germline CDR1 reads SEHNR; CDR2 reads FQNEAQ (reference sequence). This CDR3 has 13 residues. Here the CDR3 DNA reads TGTGCCAGCACGTTGCAGGGTAATTCACCCCTCCACTTT. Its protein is CASTLQGNSPLHF.

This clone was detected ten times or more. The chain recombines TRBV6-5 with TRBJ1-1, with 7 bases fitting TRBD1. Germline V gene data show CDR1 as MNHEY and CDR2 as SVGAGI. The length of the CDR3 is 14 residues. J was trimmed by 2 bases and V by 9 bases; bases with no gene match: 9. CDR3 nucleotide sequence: TGTGCCAGTAGGGGAAGGGGGCCCAACACTGAAGCTTTCTTT. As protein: CASRGRGPNTEAFF.

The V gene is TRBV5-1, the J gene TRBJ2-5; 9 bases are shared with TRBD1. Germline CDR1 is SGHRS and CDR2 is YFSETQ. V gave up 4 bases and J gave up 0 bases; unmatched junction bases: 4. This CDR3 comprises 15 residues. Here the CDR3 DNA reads TGCGCCAGCAGCCGACAGGGGGGGTACCAAGAGACCCAGTACTTC. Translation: CASSRQGGYQETQYF.

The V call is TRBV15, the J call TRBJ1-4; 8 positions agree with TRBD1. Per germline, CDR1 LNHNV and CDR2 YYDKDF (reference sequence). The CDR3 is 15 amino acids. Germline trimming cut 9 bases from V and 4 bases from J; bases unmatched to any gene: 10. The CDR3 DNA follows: TGTGCCACTGACAAAGACAGGGGAGGTAATGAAAAACTGTTTTTT. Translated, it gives CATDKDRGGNEKLFF.

CDR3: CASRRTGDGNNSPLHF. In DNA form, the CDR3 reads TGTGCCAGCAGGAGGACAGGGGACGGTAATAATTCACCCCTCCACTTT. The gene calls are TRBV6-6 and TRBJ1-6; TRBD1 matches at 9 bases. Germline assignment: CDR1 MNHNY and CDR2 SVGAGI (reference sequence). CDR3 length: 16 residues. J lost 5 bases, V lost 6 bases, and 8 bases had no gene match.

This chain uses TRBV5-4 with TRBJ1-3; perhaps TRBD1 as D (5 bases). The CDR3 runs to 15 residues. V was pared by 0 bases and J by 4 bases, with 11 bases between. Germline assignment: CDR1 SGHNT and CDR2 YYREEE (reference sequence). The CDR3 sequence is CASSLAGGEGNTIYF. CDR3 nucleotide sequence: TGTGCCAGCAGCTTGGCCGGGGGGGAGGGAAACACCATATATTTT.

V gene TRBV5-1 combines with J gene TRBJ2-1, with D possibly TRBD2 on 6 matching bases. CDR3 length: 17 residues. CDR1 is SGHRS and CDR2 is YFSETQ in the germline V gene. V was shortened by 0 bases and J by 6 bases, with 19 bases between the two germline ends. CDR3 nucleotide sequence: TGCGCCAGCAGCTTGGCATTGGCGGGAATAAGGGCCAATGAGCAGTTCTTC. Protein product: CASSLALAGIRANEQFF.

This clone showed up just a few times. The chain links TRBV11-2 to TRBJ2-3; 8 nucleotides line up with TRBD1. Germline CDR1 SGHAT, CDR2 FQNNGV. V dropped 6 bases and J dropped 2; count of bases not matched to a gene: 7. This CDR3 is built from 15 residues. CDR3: CASRPRQGPTDTQYF. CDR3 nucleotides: TGTGCCAGCAGGCCAAGACAGGGGCCCACAGATACGCAGTATTTT.

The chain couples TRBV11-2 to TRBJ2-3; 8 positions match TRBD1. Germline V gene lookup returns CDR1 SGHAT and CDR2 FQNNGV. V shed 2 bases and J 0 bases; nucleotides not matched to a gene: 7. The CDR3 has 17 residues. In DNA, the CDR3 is TGTGCCAGCAGCTTAAGGACAGGGATTACAAGCACAGATACGCAGTATTTT. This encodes CASSLRTGITSTDTQYF.

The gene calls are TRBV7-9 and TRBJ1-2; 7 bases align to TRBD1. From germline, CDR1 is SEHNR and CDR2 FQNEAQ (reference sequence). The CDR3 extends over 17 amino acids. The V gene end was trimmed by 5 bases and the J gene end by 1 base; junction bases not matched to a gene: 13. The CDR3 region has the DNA TGTGCCAGCAGCCAACCGACAGGGCGGGTATTTAACTATGGCTACACCTTC. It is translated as CASSQPTGRVFNYGYTF.

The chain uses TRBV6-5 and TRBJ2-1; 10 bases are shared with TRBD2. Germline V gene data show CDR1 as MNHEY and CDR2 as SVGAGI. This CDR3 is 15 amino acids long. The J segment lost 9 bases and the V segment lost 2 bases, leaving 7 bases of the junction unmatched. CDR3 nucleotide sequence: TGTGCCAGCAGTTACGAACTAGCGGGAAAGGGTGAGCAGTTCTTC. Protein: CASSYELAGKGEQFF.

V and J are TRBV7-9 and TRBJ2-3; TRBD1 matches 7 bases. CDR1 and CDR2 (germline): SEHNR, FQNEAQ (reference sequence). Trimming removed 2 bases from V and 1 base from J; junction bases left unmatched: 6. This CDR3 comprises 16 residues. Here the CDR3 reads CASSLLQGRRTDTQYF. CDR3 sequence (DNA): TGTGCCAGCAGCTTACTACAGGGGCGACGCACAGATACGCAGTATTTT.

The CDR3 region is CASEAGTSYNEQFF. CDR3 nucleotides: TGTGCCAGCGAGGCAGGGACTTCCTACAATGAGCAGTTCTTC. V is TRBV7-2 and J is TRBJ2-1; D is possibly TRBD2 (6 bases). The CDR3 is made up of 14 amino acids. V lost 8 bases and J 1 base, leaving 12 bases between the germline ends. Per the germline V gene, CDR1 is SGHTA and CDR2 is FQGNSA.

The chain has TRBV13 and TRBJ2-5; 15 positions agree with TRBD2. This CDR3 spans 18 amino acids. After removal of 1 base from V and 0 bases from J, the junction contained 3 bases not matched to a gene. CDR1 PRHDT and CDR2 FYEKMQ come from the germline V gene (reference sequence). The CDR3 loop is CASSLEGTSGRYQETQYF. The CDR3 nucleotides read TGTGCCAGCAGCTTAGAGGGGACTAGCGGGAGGTACCAAGAGACCCAGTACTTC.

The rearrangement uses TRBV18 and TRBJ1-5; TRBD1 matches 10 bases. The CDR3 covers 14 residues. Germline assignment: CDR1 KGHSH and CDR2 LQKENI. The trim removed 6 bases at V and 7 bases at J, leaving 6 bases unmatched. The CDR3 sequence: CASSRTGGHQPQHF. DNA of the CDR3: TGTGCCAGCTCCCGGACAGGGGGTCACCAGCCCCAGCATTTT. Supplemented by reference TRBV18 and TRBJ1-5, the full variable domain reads NAGVMQNPRHLVRRRGQEARLRCSPMKGHSHVYWYRQLPEEGLKFMVYLQKENIIDESGMPKERFSAEFPKEGPSILRIQQVVRGDSAAYFCASSRTGGHQPQHFGDGTRLSIL.

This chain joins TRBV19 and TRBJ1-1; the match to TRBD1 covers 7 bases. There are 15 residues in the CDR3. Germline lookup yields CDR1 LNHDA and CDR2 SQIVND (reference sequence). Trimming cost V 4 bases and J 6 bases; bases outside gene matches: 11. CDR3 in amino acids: CASSTSPTGMAEAFF. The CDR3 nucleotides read TGTGCCAGTAGTACTTCTCCGACAGGGATGGCTGAAGCTTTCTTT. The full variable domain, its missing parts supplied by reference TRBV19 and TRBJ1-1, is DGGITQSPKYLFRKEGQNVTLSCEQNLNHDAMYWYRQDPGQGLRLIYYSQIVNDFQKGDIAEGYSVSREKKESFPLTVTSAQKNPTAFYLCASSTSPTGMAEAFFGQGTRLTVV.